The source of this T cell receptor (beta chain) is a study of T cells in Graves' hyperthyroidism and ophthalmopathy. Amplified TCR beta CDR3 regions derived from RNA transcripts. When the TCR CDR3 underwent first-round RT-PCR, the HTBI primer set was used. Each CDR3 protein is one row after TCRdb ran MiXCR on the multiplex PCR reads. This sample has about 46,000 distinct CDR3 sequences; around 45% occur once, and the top ten carry roughly 32%. Stability of Graves' hyperthyroidism was defined as absent ophthalmopathy progression within 18 months. Uncontrolled infections, other autoimmune diseases, pregnancy or lactation led to exclusion of patients. Orbital computed tomography and thyroid ultrasound, together with serum TRAb and thyroxine and clinical symptoms, were used for diagnoses. Notes on this clonotype: Its specificity is unknown.

V was cut by 4 bases and J by 4 bases, with 23 bases left in between. The length of the CDR3 is 17 residues. In germline, CDR1 is SGHDT, CDR2 YYEEEE. Study conclusions and caveats: Blood held most thyroid clonotypes expanded above 0.001 frequency.

The V gene is TRBV5-6, the J gene TRBJ2-5, with a possible D match to TRBD1 (6 bases). The sample consisted of peripheral blood or thyroid tissue (not recorded which). The TCR sequence derives from a woman in her fifties or sixties with Graves' hyperthyroidism. The CDR3 DNA follows: TGTGCCAGCAGCCCATTGTCATGGGGGCAGGGCGGAGAGACCCAGTACTTC. Translation: CASSPLSWGQGGETQYF.